One T cell receptor (beta chain) is described in this entry. In the original processing: Estimated nucleated cell counts came from reference gene primer amplification. Clones were sequenced by immunoSEQ multiplex PCR, and TCRdb holds only the in-frame ones, with some missing. The DNA was the basis for D and trimming; V, J and clone size are from that table. Of about 340,000 clones listed, around four fifths are singletons. The CDR3 is 13 amino acids. Germline V lookup: CDR1 SGHTA, CDR2 FQGTGA. V was shortened by 1 base and J by 3 bases, with 6 bases between the two germline ends. These data originate in a study of blood T cell repertoires in COVID-19. Overall study: Sites across the United States, Italy and Spain contributed samples from acute and convalescent COVID-19. T cells, B-cell-depleted T cells, or PBMCs supplied cDNA or gDNA.

This sequence joins TRBV7-3 and TRBJ1-1; no clear D. The sequencing input was peripheral blood. The origin of this receptor is a man younger than 45 with active or convalescent COVID-19. CDR3: CASSLRADTEAFF. CDR3 bases: TGTGCCAGCAGCTTAAGGGCCGACACTGAAGCTTTCTTT.